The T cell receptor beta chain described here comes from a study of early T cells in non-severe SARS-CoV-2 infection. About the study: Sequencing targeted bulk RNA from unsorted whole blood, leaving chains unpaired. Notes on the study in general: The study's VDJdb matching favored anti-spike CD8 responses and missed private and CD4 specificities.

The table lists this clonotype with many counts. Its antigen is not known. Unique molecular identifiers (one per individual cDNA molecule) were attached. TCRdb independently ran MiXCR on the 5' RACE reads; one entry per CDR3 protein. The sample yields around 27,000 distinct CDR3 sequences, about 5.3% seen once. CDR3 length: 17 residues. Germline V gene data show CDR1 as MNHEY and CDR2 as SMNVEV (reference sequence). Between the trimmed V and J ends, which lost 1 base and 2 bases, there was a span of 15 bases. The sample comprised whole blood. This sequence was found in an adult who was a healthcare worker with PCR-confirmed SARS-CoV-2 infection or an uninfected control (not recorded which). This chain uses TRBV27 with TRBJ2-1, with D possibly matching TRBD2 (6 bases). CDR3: CASSLWSRERPYNEQFF. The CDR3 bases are TGTGCCAGCAGTTTATGGTCCCGGGAGCGACCCTACAATGAGCAGTTCTTC.